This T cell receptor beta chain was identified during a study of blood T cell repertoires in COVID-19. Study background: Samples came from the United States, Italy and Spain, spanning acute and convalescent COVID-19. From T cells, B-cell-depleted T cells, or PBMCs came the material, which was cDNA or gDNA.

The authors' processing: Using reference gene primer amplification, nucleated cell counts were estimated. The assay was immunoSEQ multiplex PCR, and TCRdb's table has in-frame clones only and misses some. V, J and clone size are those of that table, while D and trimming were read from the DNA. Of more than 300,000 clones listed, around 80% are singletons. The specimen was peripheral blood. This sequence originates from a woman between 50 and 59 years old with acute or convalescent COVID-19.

The CDR3 sequence is CASSVDRGGTEAFF. Written as DNA, the CDR3 is TGTGCCAGCAGCGTAGACAGGGGAGGCACTGAAGCTTTCTTT. This chain connects TRBV9 to TRBJ1-1; the match to TRBD1 covers 7 bases. The V segment lost 0 bases and the J segment 4 bases; nucleotides outside the gene matches: 3. The CDR3 loop spans 14 amino acids. Germline values: CDR1 SGDLS, CDR2 YYNGEE.